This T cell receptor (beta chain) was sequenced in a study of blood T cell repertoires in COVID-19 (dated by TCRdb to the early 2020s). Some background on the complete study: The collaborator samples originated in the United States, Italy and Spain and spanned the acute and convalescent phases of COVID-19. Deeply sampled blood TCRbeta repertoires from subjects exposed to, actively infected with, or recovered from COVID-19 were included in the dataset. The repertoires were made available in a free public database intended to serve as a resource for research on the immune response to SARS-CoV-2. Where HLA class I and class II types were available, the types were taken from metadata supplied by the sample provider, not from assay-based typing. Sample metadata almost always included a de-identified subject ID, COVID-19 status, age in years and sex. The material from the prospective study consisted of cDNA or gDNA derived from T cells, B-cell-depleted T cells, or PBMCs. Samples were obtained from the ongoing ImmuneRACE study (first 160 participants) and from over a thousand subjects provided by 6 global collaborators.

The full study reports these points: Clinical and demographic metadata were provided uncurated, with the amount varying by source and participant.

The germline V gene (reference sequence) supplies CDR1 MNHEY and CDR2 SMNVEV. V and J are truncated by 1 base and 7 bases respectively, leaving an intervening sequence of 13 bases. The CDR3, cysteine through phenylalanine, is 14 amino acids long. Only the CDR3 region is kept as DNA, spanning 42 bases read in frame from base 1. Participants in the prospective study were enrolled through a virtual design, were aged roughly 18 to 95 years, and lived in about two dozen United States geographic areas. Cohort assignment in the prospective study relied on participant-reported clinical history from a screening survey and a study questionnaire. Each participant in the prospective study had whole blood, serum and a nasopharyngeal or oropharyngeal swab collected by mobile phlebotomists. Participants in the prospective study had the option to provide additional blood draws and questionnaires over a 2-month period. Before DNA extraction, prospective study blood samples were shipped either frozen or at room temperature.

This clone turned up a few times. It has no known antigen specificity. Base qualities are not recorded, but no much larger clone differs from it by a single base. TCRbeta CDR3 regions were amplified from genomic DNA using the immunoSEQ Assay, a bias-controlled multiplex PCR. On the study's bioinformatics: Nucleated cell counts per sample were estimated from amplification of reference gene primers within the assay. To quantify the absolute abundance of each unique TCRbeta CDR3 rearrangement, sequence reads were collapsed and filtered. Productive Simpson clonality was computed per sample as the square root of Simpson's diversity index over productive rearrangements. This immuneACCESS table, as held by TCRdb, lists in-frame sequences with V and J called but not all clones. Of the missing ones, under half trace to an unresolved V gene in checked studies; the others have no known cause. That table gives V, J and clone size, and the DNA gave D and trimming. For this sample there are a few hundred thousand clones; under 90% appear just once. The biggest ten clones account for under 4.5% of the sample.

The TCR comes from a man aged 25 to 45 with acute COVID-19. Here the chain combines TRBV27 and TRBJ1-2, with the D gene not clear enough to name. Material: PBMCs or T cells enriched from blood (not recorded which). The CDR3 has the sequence CASSLFGSVGGYTF. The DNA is TGTGCCAGCAGTTTATTCGGGTCAGTAGGTGGCTACACCTTC.